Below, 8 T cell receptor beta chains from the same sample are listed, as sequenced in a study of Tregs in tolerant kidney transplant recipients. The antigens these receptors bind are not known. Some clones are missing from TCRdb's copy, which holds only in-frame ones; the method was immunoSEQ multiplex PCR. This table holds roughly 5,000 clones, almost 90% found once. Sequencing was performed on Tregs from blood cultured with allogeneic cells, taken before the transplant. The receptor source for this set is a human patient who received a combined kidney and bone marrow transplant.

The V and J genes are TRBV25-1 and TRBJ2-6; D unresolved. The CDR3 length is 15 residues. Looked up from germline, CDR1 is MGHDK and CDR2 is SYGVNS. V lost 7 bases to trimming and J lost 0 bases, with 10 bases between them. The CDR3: CASKDGSSGANVLTF. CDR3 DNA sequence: TGTGCCAGCAAAGACGGTTCCTCTGGGGCCAACGTCCTGACTTTC.

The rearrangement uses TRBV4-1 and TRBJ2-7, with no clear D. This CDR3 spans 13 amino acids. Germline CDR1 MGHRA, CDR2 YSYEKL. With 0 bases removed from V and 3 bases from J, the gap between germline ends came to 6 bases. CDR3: CASSQEVGYEQYF. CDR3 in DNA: TGCGCCAGCAGCCAAGAGGTCGGCTACGAGCAGTACTTC.

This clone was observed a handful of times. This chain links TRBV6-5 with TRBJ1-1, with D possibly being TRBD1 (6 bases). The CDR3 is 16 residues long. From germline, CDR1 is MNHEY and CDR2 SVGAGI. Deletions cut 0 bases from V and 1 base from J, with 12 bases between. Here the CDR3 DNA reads TGTGCCAGCAGTTACTCCGGGGGGCGGGCGAACACTGAAGCTTTCTTT. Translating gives CASSYSGGRANTEAFF.

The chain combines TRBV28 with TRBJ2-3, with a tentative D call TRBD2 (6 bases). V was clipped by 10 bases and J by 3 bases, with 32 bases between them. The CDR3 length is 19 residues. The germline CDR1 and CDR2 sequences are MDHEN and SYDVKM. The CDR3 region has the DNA TGTGCCACCGTTCCCCGACCCGGACGGAGGGAACTAAAAACAGATACGCAGTATTTT. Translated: CATVPRPGRRELKTDTQYF.

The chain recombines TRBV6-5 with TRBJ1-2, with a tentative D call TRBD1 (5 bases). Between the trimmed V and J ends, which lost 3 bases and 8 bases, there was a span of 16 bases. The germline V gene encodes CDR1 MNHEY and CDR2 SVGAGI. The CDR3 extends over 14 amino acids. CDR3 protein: CASSYLQGLWGYTF. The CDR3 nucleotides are TGTGCCAGCAGTTATCTCCAGGGCTTATGGGGCTACACCTTC.

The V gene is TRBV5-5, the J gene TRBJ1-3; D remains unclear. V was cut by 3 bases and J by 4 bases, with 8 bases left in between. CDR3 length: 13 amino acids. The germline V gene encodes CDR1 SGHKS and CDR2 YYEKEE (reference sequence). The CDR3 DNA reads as TGTGCCAGCAGCTCCCAATCCGGAAACACCATATATTTT. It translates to CASSSQSGNTIYF.

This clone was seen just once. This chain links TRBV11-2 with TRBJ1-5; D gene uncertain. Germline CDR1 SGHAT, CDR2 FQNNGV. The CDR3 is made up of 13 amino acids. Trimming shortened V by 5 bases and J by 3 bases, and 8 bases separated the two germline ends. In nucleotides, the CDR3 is TGTGCCAGCAGCCTGAGTGACAATCAGCCCCAGCATTTT. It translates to CASSLSDNQPQHF.

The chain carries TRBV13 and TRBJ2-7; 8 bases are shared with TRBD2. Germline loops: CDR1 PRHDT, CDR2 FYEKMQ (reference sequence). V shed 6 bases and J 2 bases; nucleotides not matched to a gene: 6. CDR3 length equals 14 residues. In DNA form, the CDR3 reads TGTGCCAGCAGACGCCACGGGGGGGCCTACGAGCAGTACTTC. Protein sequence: CASRRHGGAYEQYF.